The present T cell receptor beta chain was sequenced within a study of T cells in Graves' hyperthyroidism and ophthalmopathy (dated by TCRdb to between 2018 and 2020). As for the study more broadly: TCR V-J signatures able to tell the groups apart were searched for in a discovery cohort of more than 90 patients, of whom around 43 had Graves' ophthalmopathy and some 60 had stable Graves' hyperthyroidism. Prospective prediction of ophthalmopathy was tested in an independent validation cohort of 18 to 20 hyperthyroidism patients and 15 to 17 patients who later progressed to ophthalmopathy. For training and testing, the 100 or so patients in the discovery cohort were randomly divided in a 7:3 ratio. The study also compared thyroid tissue and blood T-cell repertoires from 6 or 7 Graves' hyperthyroidism patients. Once sampling was done, hyperthyroidism patients were given methimazole at a starting dose of 30 mg daily, whereas ophthalmopathy patients were given high-dose intravenous methylprednisolone. TCR Vbeta CDR3 sequencing of 140 or so peripheral blood samples (more than 40 ophthalmopathy, around 80 hyperthyroidism and roughly 17 progressor patients) is reported in the paper.

Via the germline V gene, CDR1 is MDHEN and CDR2 SYDVKM. V loses 4 bases of germline sequence and J loses 6 bases, and the interval between the two ends is 19 bases. Measured from the cysteine to the phenylalanine, the CDR3 is 15 residues long. Here the CDR3 DNA is all that survives: 45 bases in frame from base 1. The study excluded patients with uncontrolled infections, other autoimmune diseases, pregnancy or lactation. Clinical symptoms, serum thyroxine and TRAb, thyroid ultrasound, and orbital computed tomography formed the basis for the diagnoses. Trizol reagent was used to extract total RNA, and RNA quality was then checked on an Agilent 2100 Bioanalyzer. In the case of this clonotype: The antigen this receptor binds is unknown. No much larger clone exists at a distance of one base, and base qualities are not known.

The paper as a whole reports these results and caveats: Blood samples also contained most of the expanded thyroid clonotypes (frequency above 0.001), which suggests that blood repertoires may reflect thyroid immune responses. In validation, the model predicted progression to ophthalmopathy a median of roughly 6.1 months before onset, with 65% to 71% sensitivity and 72.22% specificity. No statistical method was used to fix the sample size in advance, and group allocation was not hidden from the investigators. A 13 V-J signature model separated ophthalmopathy from stable hyperthyroidism, with about 90% sensitivity and about 81% specificity in cross-validation and 80%/75% in testing.

The TCR beta CDR3 regions were amplified from RNA transcripts. For the first round of RT-PCR on the TCR CDR3, the HTBI primer set was used together with the Qiagen OneStep RT-PCR kit. Libraries were constructed in a second round of multiplex PCR, after which size selection and purification were performed. The libraries were sequenced on an Illumina HiSeq2000 using paired-end 100 bp reads. On the study's bioinformatics: SOAPnuke was used to process the raw data, with reads discarded if the reads contained adapters or uncalled bases, had a mean Phred below 15, or lacked an exact constant-primer or identifier match. High-quality paired reads were merged with COPE v1.2.5, and unique nucleotide sequences were defined as clonotypes. MiTCR v1.1 was used to align clonotypes to the IMGT TRBV, TRBD and TRBJ reference segments. Analysis was restricted to V-J combinations with a frequency above 0.0001, which covered roughly 99% of repertoires. A TCS score was defined as the ratio between F50 (clonal expansion) and ExV (chaos), using BLOSUM62-based TCRdist between CDR3 peptides within each V-J. Welch's t-statistics and random forest reduced roughly 530 V-J features to roughly 13, which were used in a naive Bayes classifier (R e1071). Thyroid-blood repertoire similarity was quantified with the Morisita-Horn index. TCRdb applied fastp at Q25 and MiXCR to the public reads, then kept only in-frame beta chains. All rows with the same CDR3 protein become a single entry with the most common DNA and genes. The V and J calls reflect TCRdb's pipeline rather than the authors' work. The sample includes more than 500,000 distinct CDR3 sequences, with roughly 46% observed a single time. The top ten hold roughly 19% of the sample.

Rearrangement joined TRBV28 to TRBJ2-7; D gene: possibly TRBD1, on 5 matching bases. This sequence was found in an adult woman with Graves' disease, either hyperthyroidism or ophthalmopathy (not recorded which). The source material was peripheral blood or thyroid tissue (not recorded which). The sequence in DNA is TGTGCCAGCAGTTCCTCCTTCAGGGTGGAGAGCGAGCAGTACTTC. Translated, it gives CASSSSFRVESEQYF.